Listed below are T cell receptor beta chains from one sample, sequenced in a study of blood T cell repertoires in COVID-19. Generated by immunoSEQ multiplex PCR, the TCRdb table keeps only in-frame clones and is missing some. Found here are about 400,000 clones, around nine tenths of them singletons; the top ten hold approximately 4.5%. Sequenced input: peripheral blood. The receptor set was obtained from a woman aged 25 to 45 with acute or convalescent COVID-19. The CDR3 runs from the conserved cysteine through the conserved F or W. The order of the fields is D gene, clone size, J gene, V gene, CDR3 protein, CDR3 DNA. A D gene is named only where the DNA matches it firmly. Size is omitted from some rows. Given values are once, few, many or a class for expanded clones.

d_call: -; clone_size: -; j_call: TRBJ2-1; v_call: TRBV5-1; cdr3_aa: CASSPDNNNEQFF; cdr3_nt: TGCGCCAGCAGCCCGGACAACAACAATGAGCAGTTCTTC
d_call: -; clone_size: -; j_call: TRBJ2-7; v_call: TRBV27; cdr3_aa: CASSLGRGEQYF; cdr3_nt: TGTGCCAGCAGTTTAGGCAGGGGCGAGCAGTACTTC
d_call: -; clone_size: -; j_call: TRBJ2-5; v_call: TRBV6-1; cdr3_aa: CASSDERLETQYF; cdr3_nt: TGTGCCAGCAGTGATGAGAGGTTGGAGACCCAGTACTTC
d_call: TRBD1; clone_size: few; j_call: TRBJ1-1; v_call: TRBV6-6; cdr3_aa: CASSKNRGLSEAFF; cdr3_nt: TGTGCCAGCAGTAAAAACAGGGGGCTCAGTGAAGCTTTCTTT
d_call: TRBD1; clone_size: -; j_call: TRBJ1-1; v_call: TRBV6-5; cdr3_aa: CAGNRGGPTEAFF; cdr3_nt: TGTGCCGGGAACAGGGGGGGGCCCACTGAAGCTTTCTTT
d_call: -; clone_size: -; j_call: TRBJ1-6; v_call: TRBV5-1; cdr3_aa: CASSLGDLYSPLHF; cdr3_nt: TGCGCCAGCAGCTTGGGAGATCTGTATTCACCCCTCCACTTT
d_call: -; clone_size: -; j_call: TRBJ2-3; v_call: TRBV11-2; cdr3_aa: CASSLDLADTQYF; cdr3_nt: TGTGCCAGCAGCTTAGATCTAGCAGATACGCAGTATTTT
d_call: -; clone_size: -; j_call: TRBJ1-1; v_call: TRBV5-1; cdr3_aa: CASSPRGGRKTEAFF; cdr3_nt: TGCGCCAGCAGCCCGCGGGGAGGGAGGAAGACTGAAGCTTTCTTT
d_call: -; clone_size: -; j_call: TRBJ2-5; v_call: TRBV6-5; cdr3_aa: CASRSIQGETQYF; cdr3_nt: TGTGCCAGCAGAAGTATACAGGGAGAGACCCAGTACTTC
d_call: -; clone_size: -; j_call: TRBJ1-1; v_call: TRBV5-6; cdr3_aa: CASSLVSPTEAFF; cdr3_nt: TGTGCCAGCAGCTTGGTCTCTCCCACTGAAGCTTTCTTT
d_call: TRBD2; clone_size: -; j_call: TRBJ2-7; v_call: TRBV3-1/TRBV3-2; cdr3_aa: CASSPRGREHEQYF; cdr3_nt: TGTGCCAGCAGCCCTCGAGGGAGGGAACACGAGCAGTACTTC
d_call: -; clone_size: -; j_call: TRBJ2-4; v_call: TRBV4-1; cdr3_aa: CASSHASGGRAYF; cdr3_nt: TGCGCCAGCAGCCACGCGTCGGGGGGCCGCGCGTACTTC
d_call: TRBD1; clone_size: -; j_call: TRBJ2-7; v_call: TRBV10-2; cdr3_aa: CASSRTGTGLYEQYF; cdr3_nt: TGCGCCAGCAGTCGAACCGGGACAGGACTCTACGAGCAGTACTTC
d_call: -; clone_size: once; j_call: TRBJ2-3; v_call: TRBV27; cdr3_aa: CASKEGSTDTQYF; cdr3_nt: TGTGCCAGCAAGGAGGGGTCGACAGATACGCAGTATTTT
d_call: -; clone_size: -; j_call: TRBJ1-2; v_call: TRBV19; cdr3_aa: CASSITLSFGYTF; cdr3_nt: TGTGCCAGTAGTATCACATTATCCTTTGGCTACACCTTC
d_call: -; clone_size: -; j_call: TRBJ1-1; v_call: TRBV10-3; cdr3_aa: CAPREGTTNTEAFF; cdr3_nt: TGTGCCCCCCGGGAGGGGACCACGAACACTGAAGCTTTCTTT
d_call: TRBD1; clone_size: -; j_call: TRBJ2-1; v_call: TRBV28; cdr3_aa: CASKNIPGQGGNEQFF; cdr3_nt: TGTGCCAGCAAAAATATACCAGGACAGGGTGGGAATGAGCAGTTCTTC
d_call: -; clone_size: -; j_call: TRBJ2-3; v_call: TRBV29-1; cdr3_aa: CSVEIITDTQYF; cdr3_nt: TGCAGCGTTGAAATAATCACAGATACGCAGTATTTT